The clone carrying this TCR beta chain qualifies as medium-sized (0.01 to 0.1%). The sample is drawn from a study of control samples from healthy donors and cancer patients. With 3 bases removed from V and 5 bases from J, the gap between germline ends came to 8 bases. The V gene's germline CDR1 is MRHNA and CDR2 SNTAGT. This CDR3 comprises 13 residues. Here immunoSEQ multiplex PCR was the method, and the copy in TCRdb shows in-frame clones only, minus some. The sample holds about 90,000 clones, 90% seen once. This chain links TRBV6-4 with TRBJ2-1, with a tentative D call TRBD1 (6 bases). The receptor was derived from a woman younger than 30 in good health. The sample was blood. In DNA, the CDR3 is TGTGCCAGCAGTGAAAGGGGGAACAATGAGCAGTTCTTC. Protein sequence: CASSERGNNEQFF.